This record concerns one T cell receptor beta chain sequence. Its antigen is currently unknown. Sequencing was performed with immunoSEQ multiplex PCR; in TCRdb, only in-frame clones are kept and a portion is missing. This sample carries around 150,000 clones, roughly 92% of them seen once, and the ten largest clones take about 1.4%. The data were taken from a study of T cell responses to AZD1222 COVID-19 vaccine. Study-wide context: Combined were second doses at about 4 or about 12 weeks.

The germline V gene encodes CDR1 SEHNR and CDR2 FQNEAQ (reference sequence). The CDR3 covers 13 residues. With 4 bases removed from V and 4 bases from J, the gap between germline ends came to 11 bases. The study, taken as a whole, reports: After two AZD1222 doses, spike-specific TCR breadth and depth rose versus day 0.

The rearrangement uses TRBV7-9 and TRBJ2-7; D unresolved. This TCR came from an adult in good health. Sequences were derived from peripheral blood, sampled on day 0 of AZD1222 vaccination. The DNA for the CDR3 is TGTGCCAGCAGCTCCCAAAACGATTACGAGCAGTACTTC. Its translation: CASSSQNDYEQYF.